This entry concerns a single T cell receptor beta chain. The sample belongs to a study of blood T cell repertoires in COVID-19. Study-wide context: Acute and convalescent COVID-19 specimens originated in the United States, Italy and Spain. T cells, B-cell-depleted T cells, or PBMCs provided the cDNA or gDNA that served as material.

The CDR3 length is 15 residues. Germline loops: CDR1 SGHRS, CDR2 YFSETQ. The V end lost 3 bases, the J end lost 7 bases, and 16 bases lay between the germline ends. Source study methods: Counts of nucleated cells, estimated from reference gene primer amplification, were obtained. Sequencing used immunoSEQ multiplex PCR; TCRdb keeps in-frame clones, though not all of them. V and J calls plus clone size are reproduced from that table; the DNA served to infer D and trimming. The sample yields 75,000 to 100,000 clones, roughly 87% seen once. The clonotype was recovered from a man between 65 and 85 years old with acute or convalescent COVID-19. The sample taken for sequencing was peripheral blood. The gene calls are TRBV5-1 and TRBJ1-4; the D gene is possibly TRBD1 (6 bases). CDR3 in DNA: TGCGCCAGCAGCTATCTCGGGGGGCAAATTGAAAAACTGTTTTTT. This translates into CASSYLGGQIEKLFF.